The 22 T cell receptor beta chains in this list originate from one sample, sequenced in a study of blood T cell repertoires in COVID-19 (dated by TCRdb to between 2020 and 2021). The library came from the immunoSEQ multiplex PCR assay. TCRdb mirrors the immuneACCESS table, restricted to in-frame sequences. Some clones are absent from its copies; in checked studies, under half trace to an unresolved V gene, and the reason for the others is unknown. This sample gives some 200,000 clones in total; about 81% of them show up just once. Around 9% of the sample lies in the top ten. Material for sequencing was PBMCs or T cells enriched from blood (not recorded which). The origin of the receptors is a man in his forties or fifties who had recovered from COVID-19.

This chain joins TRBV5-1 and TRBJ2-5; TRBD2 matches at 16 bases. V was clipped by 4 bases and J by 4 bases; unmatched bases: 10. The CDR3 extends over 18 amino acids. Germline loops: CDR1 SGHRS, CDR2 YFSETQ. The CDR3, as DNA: TGCGCCAGCAGCCCGGGGACTAGCGGGGGGGCTCGTCCAGAGACCCAGTACTTC. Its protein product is CASSPGTSGGARPETQYF.

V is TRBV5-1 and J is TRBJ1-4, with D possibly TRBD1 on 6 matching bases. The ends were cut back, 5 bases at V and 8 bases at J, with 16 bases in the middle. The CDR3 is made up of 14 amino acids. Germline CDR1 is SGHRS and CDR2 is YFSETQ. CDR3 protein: CASRGANLGEKLFF. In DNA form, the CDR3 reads TGCGCCAGCAGGGGGGCCAACCTGGGGGAAAAACTGTTTTTT.

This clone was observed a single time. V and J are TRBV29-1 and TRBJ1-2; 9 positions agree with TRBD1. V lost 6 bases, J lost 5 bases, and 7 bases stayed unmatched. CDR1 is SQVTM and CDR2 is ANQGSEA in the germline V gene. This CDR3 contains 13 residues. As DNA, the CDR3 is TGCAGCGTACTCACGGGGACAGGGTATGGCTACACCTTC. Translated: CSVLTGTGYGYTF.

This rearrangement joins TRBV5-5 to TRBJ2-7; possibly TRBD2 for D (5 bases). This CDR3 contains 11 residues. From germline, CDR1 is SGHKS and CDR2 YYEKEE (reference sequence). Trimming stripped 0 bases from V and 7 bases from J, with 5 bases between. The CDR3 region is CASSLAGEQYF. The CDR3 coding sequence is TGTGCCAGCAGCTTGGCGGGGGAGCAGTACTTC.

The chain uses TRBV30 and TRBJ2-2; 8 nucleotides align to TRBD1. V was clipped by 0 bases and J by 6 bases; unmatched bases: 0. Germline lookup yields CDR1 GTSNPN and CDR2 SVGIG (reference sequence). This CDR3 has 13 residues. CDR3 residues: CAWSVQGAGELFF. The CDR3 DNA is TGTGCCTGGAGTGTACAGGGGGCCGGGGAGCTGTTTTTT. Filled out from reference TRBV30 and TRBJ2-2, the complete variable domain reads SQTIHQWPATLVQPVGSPLSLECTVEGTSNPNLYWYRQAAGRGLQLLFYSVGIGQISSEVPQNLSASRPQDRQFILSSKKLLLSDSGFYLCAWSVQGAGELFFGEGSRLTVL.

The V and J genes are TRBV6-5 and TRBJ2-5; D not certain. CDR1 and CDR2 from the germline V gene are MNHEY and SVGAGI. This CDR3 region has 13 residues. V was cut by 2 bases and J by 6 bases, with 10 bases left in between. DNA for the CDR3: TGTGCCAGCAGTTACAAGCATCGAAAGACCCAGTACTTC. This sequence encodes CASSYKHRKTQYF.

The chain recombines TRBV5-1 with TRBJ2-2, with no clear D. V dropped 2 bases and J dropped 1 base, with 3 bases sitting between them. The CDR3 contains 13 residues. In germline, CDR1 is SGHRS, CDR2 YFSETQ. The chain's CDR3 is CASSFGNTGELFF. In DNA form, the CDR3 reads TGCGCCAGCAGCTTCGGGAACACCGGGGAGCTGTTTTTT.

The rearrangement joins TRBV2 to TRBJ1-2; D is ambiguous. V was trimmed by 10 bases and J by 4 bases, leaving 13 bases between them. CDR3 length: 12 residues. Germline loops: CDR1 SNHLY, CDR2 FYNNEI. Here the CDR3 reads CAISSDGYGYTF. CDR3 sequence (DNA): TGTGCCATCTCCTCAGATGGCTATGGCTACACCTTC.

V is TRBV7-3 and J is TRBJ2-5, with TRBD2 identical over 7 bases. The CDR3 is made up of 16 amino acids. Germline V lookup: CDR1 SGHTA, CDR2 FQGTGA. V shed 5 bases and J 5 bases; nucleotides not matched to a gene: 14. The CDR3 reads CASSESTGGIWETQYF. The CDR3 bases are TGTGCCAGCAGCGAAAGTACGGGGGGTATCTGGGAGACCCAGTACTTC.

The CDR3 DNA sequence: TGTGCCAGCAGCCGTTCTAGCGGGGGGGCGTACAATGAGCAGTTCTTC. Residues: CASSRSSGGAYNEQFF. The J gene is TRBJ2-1, the V gene TRBV3-1 (or the pseudogene TRBV3-2); 12 nucleotides agree with TRBD2. Germline V gene sequence: CDR1 LGHDT, CDR2 YNNKEL (reference sequence). Germline trimming cut 4 bases from V and 4 bases from J; bases unmatched to any gene: 5. The CDR3 has 16 amino acids.

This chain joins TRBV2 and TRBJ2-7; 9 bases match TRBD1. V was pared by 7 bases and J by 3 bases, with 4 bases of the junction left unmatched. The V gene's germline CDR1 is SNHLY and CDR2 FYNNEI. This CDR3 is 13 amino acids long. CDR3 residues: CASIRDRDYEQYF. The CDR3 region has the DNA TGTGCCAGCATACGGGACAGGGACTACGAGCAGTACTTC.

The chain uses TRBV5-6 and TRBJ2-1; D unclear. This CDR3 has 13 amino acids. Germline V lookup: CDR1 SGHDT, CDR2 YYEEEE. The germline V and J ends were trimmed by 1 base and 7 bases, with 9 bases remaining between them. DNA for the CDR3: TGTGCCAGCAGCTTGAGTAGCTGGAATGAGCAGTTCTTC. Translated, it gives CASSLSSWNEQFF.

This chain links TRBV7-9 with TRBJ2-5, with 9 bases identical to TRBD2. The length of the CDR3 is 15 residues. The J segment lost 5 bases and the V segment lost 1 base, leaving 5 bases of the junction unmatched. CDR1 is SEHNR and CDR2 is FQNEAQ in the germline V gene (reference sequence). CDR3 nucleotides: TGTGCCAGCAGCTTAGGGACTAGCGATTCCGAGACCCAGTACTTC. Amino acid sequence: CASSLGTSDSETQYF.

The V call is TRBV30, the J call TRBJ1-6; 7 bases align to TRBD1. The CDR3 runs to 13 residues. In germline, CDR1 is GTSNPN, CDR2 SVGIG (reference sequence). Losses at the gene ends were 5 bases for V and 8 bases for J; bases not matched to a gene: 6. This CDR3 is CAWAGQKYSPLHF. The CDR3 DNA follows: TGTGCCTGGGCGGGACAGAAATATTCACCCCTCCACTTT.

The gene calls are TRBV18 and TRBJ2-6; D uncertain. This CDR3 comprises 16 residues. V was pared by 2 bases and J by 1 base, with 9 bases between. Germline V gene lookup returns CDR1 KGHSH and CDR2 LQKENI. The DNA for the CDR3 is TGTGCCAGCTCACCAGTGTCGTATTCTGGGGCCAACGTCCTGACTTTC. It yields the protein CASSPVSYSGANVLTF.

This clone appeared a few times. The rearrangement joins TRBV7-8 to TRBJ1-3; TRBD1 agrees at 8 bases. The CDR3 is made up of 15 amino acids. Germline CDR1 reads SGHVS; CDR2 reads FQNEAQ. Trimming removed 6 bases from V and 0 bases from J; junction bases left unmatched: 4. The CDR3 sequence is CASRRTGGSGNTIYF. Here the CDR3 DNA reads TGTGCCAGCAGACGTACAGGGGGCTCTGGAAACACCATATATTTT.

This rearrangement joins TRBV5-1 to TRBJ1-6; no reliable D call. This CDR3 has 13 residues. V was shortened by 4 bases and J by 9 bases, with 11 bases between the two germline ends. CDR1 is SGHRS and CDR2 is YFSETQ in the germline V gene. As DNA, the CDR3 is TGCGCCAGCAGCCTAGGACTGAGTTCACCCCTCCACTTT. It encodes CASSLGLSSPLHF.

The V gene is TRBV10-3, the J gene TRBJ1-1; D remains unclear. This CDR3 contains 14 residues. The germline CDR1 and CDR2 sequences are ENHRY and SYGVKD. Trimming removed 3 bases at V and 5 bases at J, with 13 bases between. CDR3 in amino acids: CAISDLLTGTEAFF. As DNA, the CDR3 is TGTGCCATCAGTGACCTGCTTACGGGGACTGAAGCTTTCTTT.

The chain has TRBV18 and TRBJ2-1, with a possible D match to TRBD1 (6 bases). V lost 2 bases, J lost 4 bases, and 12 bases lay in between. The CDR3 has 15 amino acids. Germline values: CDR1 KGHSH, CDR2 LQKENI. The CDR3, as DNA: TGTGCCAGCTCACCAGTTCCGCAGGGGTACAATGAGCAGTTCTTC. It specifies CASSPVPQGYNEQFF.

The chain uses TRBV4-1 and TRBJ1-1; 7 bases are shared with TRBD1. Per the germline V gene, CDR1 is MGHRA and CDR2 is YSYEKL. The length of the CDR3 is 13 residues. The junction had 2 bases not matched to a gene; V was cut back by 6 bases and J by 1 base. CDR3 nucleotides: TGCGCCAGCAGAAGACAGGGGAACACTGAAGCTTTCTTT. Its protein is CASRRQGNTEAFF.

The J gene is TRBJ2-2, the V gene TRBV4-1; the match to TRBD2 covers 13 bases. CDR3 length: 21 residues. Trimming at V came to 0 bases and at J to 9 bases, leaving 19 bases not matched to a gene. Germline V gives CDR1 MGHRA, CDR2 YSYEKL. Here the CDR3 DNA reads TGCGCCAGCAGCCAAGATAGCCATTTAGTGAGGACTAGCGGGAGTGAATGGGAGCTGTTTTTT. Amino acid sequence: CASSQDSHLVRTSGSEWELFF.

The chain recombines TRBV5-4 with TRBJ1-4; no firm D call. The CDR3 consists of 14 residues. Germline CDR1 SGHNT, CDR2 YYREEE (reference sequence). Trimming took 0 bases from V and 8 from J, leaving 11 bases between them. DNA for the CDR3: TGTGCCAGCAGCTTGGATAGTAGAGGAGAAAAACTGTTTTTT. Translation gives CASSLDSRGEKLFF.